This is a list of T cell receptor beta chains from one sample in a study of shared clonotypes between healthy human individuals. Generated by immunoSEQ multiplex PCR, the TCRdb table keeps only in-frame clones and is missing some. The sample holds nearly 2 million clones, about 95% seen once. The sample was naive CD8+ T cells sorted from blood. These receptors originate from a man aged 18 to 30 in good health. Both conserved end residues are part of each CDR3. The order of the fields is D gene, J gene, CDR3 length, V gene, clone size, CDR3 protein, CDR3 DNA. D genes are given only for firm matches. The size entry is marked missing in some rows and otherwise reads once, few, many or a size class.

>TRBD2|TRBJ2-7|16|TRBV10-3|.
CAISESIQRETYEQYF
TGTGCCATCAGTGAGTCAATCCAGCGGGAGACCTACGAGCAGTACTTC
>TRBD1|TRBJ2-7|12|TRBV2|.
CASRGQAYEQYF
TGTGCCAGCAGGGGACAGGCCTACGAGCAGTACTTC
>.|TRBJ1-1|13|TRBV28|.
CASSLVLNTEAFF
TGTGCCAGCAGTTTGGTGCTGAACACTGAAGCTTTCTTT
>.|TRBJ2-5|15|TRBV4-3|.
CASSQGFSGQETQYF
TGCGCCAGCAGCCAAGGATTTAGCGGTCAAGAGACCCAGTACTTC
>TRBD2|TRBJ2-1|17|TRBV4-1|.
CASSQDVGGSSYNEQFF
TGCGCCAGCAGCCAAGATGTGGGGGGGAGCTCCTACAATGAGCAGTTCTTC
>.|TRBJ2-3|15|TRBV10-3|.
CAISETGEHTDTQYF
TGTGCCATCAGTGAGACGGGGGAGCACACAGATACGCAGTATTTT
>.|TRBJ1-1|14|TRBV9|.
CASSHHGTVTEAFF
TGTGCCAGCAGCCATCATGGGACGGTCACTGAAGCTTTCTTT
>.|TRBJ2-7|11|TRBV5-4|.
CASSLGLEQYF
TGTGCCAGCAGCTTGGGGCTCGAGCAGTACTTC
>.|TRBJ2-7|15|TRBV11-2|.
CASSLRRDGLGEQYF
TGTGCCAGCAGCTTAAGGCGGGACGGGTTGGGCGAGCAGTACTTC
>TRBD1|TRBJ1-2|12|TRBV29-1|.
CSAYGTDYGYTF
TGCAGCGCTTACGGGACAGACTATGGCTACACCTTC
>.|TRBJ2-7|14|TRBV21-1|.
CASSGRQGTYEQYF
TGTGCCAGCAGCGGGCGACAGGGAACCTACGAGCAGTACTTC
>.|TRBJ2-7|13|TRBV27|.
CASSLAPSYEQYF
TGTGCCAGCAGTTTAGCGCCTTCCTACGAGCAGTACTTC
>TRBD2|TRBJ2-1|17|TRBV13|.
CASSSTSGGSSYNEQFF
TGTGCCAGCAGCTCGACTAGCGGGGGAAGCTCCTACAATGAGCAGTTCTTC
>TRBD2|TRBJ2-2|14|TRBV5-1|.
CASSFAGGVEELFF
TGCGCCAGCAGCTTTGCGGGAGGCGTGGAGGAGCTGTTTTTT
>.|TRBJ2-7|16|TRBV5-4|.
CASSFMGMGSHYEQYF
TGTGCCAGCAGCTTTATGGGAATGGGATCCCACTACGAGCAGTACTTC
>.|TRBJ2-7|12|TRBV6-5|.
CASQSRGGEQYF
TGTGCCAGCCAAAGCAGGGGCGGCGAGCAGTACTTC
>.|TRBJ2-6|16|TRBV5-6|.
CASSLDTEAGANVLTF
TGTGCCAGCAGCCTAGACACGGAGGCTGGGGCCAACGTCCTGACTTTC
>.|TRBJ2-1|13|TRBV10-1|.
CASSGGRDNEQFF
TGCGCCAGCAGTGGGGGACGCGACAATGAGCAGTTCTTC
>TRBD2|TRBJ2-1|14|TRBV7-2|.
CASSPSGVDNEQFF
TGTGCCAGCAGCCCTAGCGGTGTAGACAATGAGCAGTTCTTC
>TRBD2|TRBJ2-1|15|TRBV5-6|.
CASSLVLAGYNEQFF
TGTGCCAGCAGCTTGGTTCTAGCGGGCTACAATGAGCAGTTCTTC
>.|TRBJ1-1|12|TRBV30|once
CAWSGRSAEAFF
TGTGCCTGGAGTGGACGATCAGCTGAAGCTTTCTTT
>TRBD2|TRBJ2-7|15|TRBV27|.
CASSPFQREDYEQYF
TGTGCCAGCAGTCCTTTCCAGCGGGAGGATTACGAGCAGTACTTC
>TRBD2|TRBJ2-7|14|TRBV28|.
CASSFGGETHEQYF
TGTGCCAGCAGTTTTGGGGGGGAAACCCACGAGCAGTACTTC
>.|TRBJ2-7|14|TRBV27|once
CASSPGPGPYEQYF
TGTGCCAGCAGTCCCGGGCCGGGCCCCTACGAGCAGTACTTC
>.|TRBJ2-1|12|TRBV27|.
CASSKLGNEQFF
TGTGCCAGCAGTAAACTAGGCAATGAGCAGTTCTTC
>.|TRBJ2-7|16|TRBV2|.
CASSDSGGVDSYEQYF
TGTGCCAGCAGTGATAGTGGGGGAGTAGACTCCTACGAGCAGTACTTC
>.|TRBJ2-1|12|TRBV28|.
CASKGIHNEQFF
TGTGCCAGCAAAGGGATCCACAATGAGCAGTTCTTC
>.|TRBJ2-1|13|TRBV14|.
CASSQVAWNEQFF
TGTGCCAGCAGCCAAGTTGCCTGGAATGAGCAGTTCTTC
>.|TRBJ1-1|13|TRBV28|.
CASAQTSNTEAFF
TGTGCCAGCGCGCAGACCTCGAACACTGAAGCTTTCTTT
>.|TRBJ1-2|17|TRBV19|.
CASSMLPTAEGSYGYTF
TGTGCCAGTAGTATGCTACCCACGGCTGAGGGCTCTTATGGCTACACCTTC
>.|TRBJ2-1|15|TRBV5-1|.
CASSLGQGAMYEQFF
TGCGCCAGCAGCTTAGGGCAGGGTGCTATGTATGAGCAGTTCTTC
>.|TRBJ2-7|11|TRBV27|.
CASRSGHEQYF
TGTGCCAGCAGATCAGGGCACGAGCAGTACTTC
>TRBD1|TRBJ2-7|16|TRBV5-1|.
CASSFSIQTGGYEQYF
TGCGCCAGCAGCTTTTCGATCCAGACAGGGGGCTACGAGCAGTACTTC
>TRBD2|TRBJ2-3|16|TRBV18|.
CASSPPGLSGTDTQYF
TGTGCCAGCTCACCACCGGGACTATCAGGCACAGATACGCAGTATTTT
>TRBD1|TRBJ1-3|14|TRBV28|.
CASRQGVTGNTIYF
TGTGCCAGCCGACAGGGAGTCACTGGAAACACCATATATTTT
>TRBD2|TRBJ2-1|15|TRBV7-9|.
CASSFSGTQYNEQFF
TGTGCCAGCAGCTTTAGCGGGACCCAATACAATGAGCAGTTCTTC
>TRBD2|TRBJ2-7|13|TRBV7-2|.
CASSSGGDYEQYF
TGTGCCAGCAGCTCCGGGGGGGACTACGAGCAGTACTTC
>.|TRBJ1-1|11|TRBV6-5|.
CASSYSVEAFF
TGTGCCAGCAGTTACTCGGTAGAAGCTTTCTTT
>TRBD2|TRBJ2-7|15|TRBV30|.
CAWSVGGLSSYEQYF
TGTGCCTGGAGTGTCGGGGGACTATCCTCCTACGAGCAGTACTTC
>TRBD1|TRBJ2-7|15|TRBV5-1|.
CASSWTGTGGYEQYF
TGCGCCAGCAGCTGGACCGGGACAGGGGGCTACGAGCAGTACTTC
>TRBD1|TRBJ1-2|12|TRBV6-5|.
CASNRDRGGYTF
TGTGCCAGCAATCGGGACAGGGGAGGCTACACCTTC